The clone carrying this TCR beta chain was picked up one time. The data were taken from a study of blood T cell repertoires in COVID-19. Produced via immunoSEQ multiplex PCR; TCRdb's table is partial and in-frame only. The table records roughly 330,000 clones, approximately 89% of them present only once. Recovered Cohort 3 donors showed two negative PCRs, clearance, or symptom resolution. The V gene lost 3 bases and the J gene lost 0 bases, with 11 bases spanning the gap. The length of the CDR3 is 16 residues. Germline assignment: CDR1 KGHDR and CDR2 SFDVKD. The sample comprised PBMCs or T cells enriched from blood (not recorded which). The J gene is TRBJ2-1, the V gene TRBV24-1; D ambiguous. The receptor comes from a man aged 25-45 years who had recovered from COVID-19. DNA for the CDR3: TGTGCCACCAGTGATCAACGACGAGGCTCCTACAATGAGCAGTTCTTC. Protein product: CATSDQRRGSYNEQFF.